This record covers a single T cell receptor (beta chain). Its specificity is not known. This entry belongs to a study of regulatory T cells in long-lasting Graves disease. Study findings and constraints: Persistent Graves' patients showed less TCR diversity than newly diagnosed ones. Shared public clonotypes totalled a few thousand in persistent patients, compared with roughly 970 in new patients.

Time point here: newly diagnosed GD, antithyroid drugs for less than 3 months. Generation of the TCR library employed RNA extracted from PBMCs. In germline, CDR1 is SGHTA, CDR2 FQGNSA. This CDR3 is 14 amino acids long. V lost 5 bases and J 0 bases, leaving 11 bases between the germline ends. Relying on iRepertoire HTBI primers and Arm-PCR of CDR3 regions, the team built TCR beta libraries. In the study's own analysis: Samples revealed 50 to 70 TRBV and about 15 TRBJ segments. TCRdb redid the calling of the multiplex PCR reads with MiXCR, one entry per CDR3 protein. It is TCRdb's table, rather than the study itself, that gives the V and J calls and clone size. In the table there are roughly 220,000 distinct CDR3 sequences, about a sixth of which are singletons.

The genes are TRBV7-2 and TRBJ2-7; no reliable D call. This specimen consisted of peripheral blood mononuclear cells (PBMCs), obtained at new diagnosis, from a patient treated with antithyroid drugs. The origin of this receptor is a female donor with Graves disease. CDR3 in DNA: TGTGCCAGCAGCCTTGCGGTAGACTCCTACGAGCAGTACTTC. It translates to CASSLAVDSYEQYF.